This T cell receptor (beta chain) was obtained from a study of regulatory and conventional T cells in RAG deficiency. Genomic DNA came from blood conventional CD4+ T cells gated CD25-low CD127-high. Sequencing used immunoSEQ multiplex PCR; TCRdb keeps in-frame clones, though not all of them. The profile shows just over 30,000 clones, approximately 96% of them singletons. This CDR3 is built from 15 residues. The trim removed 2 bases at V and 0 bases at J, leaving 2 bases unmatched. Per germline, CDR1 LNHDA and CDR2 SQIVND (reference sequence). Separately, the same data were catalogued under a study of regulatory T cells. From that study: Primers: 52 TRBV forward and 13 TRBJ reverse.

The rearrangement links TRBV19 to TRBJ1-2; the match to TRBD1 covers 8 bases. Sequencing was performed on CD25- CD4+ T cells sorted from blood. This sequence originates from a human donor in good health. The CDR3 here is CASSITGGTNYGYTF. The DNA of the CDR3 is TGTGCCAGTAGTATAACAGGGGGTACTAACTATGGCTACACCTTC.